The 24 T cell receptor beta chains presented below share a single source sample, sequenced in a study of memory CD4+ T cells and cytomegalovirus serostatus. The sort gate was single viable CD3+CD4+CD8-CD45RO+ cells for memory CD4+ T cells. The data were produced by immunoSEQ multiplex PCR, yet TCRdb's version contains in-frame clones alone and is incomplete. This sample has roughly 50,000 clones, with around four fifths found just once. Sequencing used memory CD4+ T cells from blood. The receptors come from an adult in good health and CMV-seronegative.

The chain combines TRBV27 with TRBJ2-7; 8 nucleotides match TRBD2. Losses at the gene ends were 0 bases for V and 3 bases for J; bases not matched to a gene: 10. The germline V gene encodes CDR1 MNHEY and CDR2 SMNVEV (reference sequence). CDR3 size: 17 residues. This CDR3 is CASSLSNHGSGSYEQYF. CDR3 coding DNA: TGTGCCAGCAGTTTATCGAACCATGGCAGCGGGAGCTACGAGCAGTACTTC.

The J gene is TRBJ1-5, the V gene TRBV30; 7 nucleotides match TRBD1. CDR3 size: 17 residues. Looked up from germline, CDR1 is GTSNPN and CDR2 is SVGIG (reference sequence). V lost 0 bases, J lost 5 bases, and 13 bases stayed unmatched. The chain's CDR3 is CAWSVPLPGQWDQPQHF. CDR3 coding DNA: TGTGCCTGGAGTGTACCCCTCCCGGGACAGTGGGATCAGCCCCAGCATTTT.

This clone was seen more than once but under ten times. The V gene is TRBV11-2, the J gene TRBJ2-2, with D perhaps matching TRBD1 (8 bases). This CDR3 comprises 17 residues. CDR1 is SGHAT, CDR2 FQNNGV, per germline. V was trimmed by 3 bases and J by 5 bases, leaving 19 bases between them. The CDR3 bases are TGTGCCAGCAGCTTGGGAGGGGACAGGATTAGGACCGGGGAGCTGTTTTTT. Translated, it gives CASSLGGDRIRTGELFF.

V and J are TRBV5-4 and TRBJ1-5; D is undetermined. The CDR3 length is 12 residues. Trimming left V 2 bases short and J 4 bases short, with 4 bases between. From germline, CDR1 is SGHNT and CDR2 YYREEE (reference sequence). The CDR3 loop reads CASSFENQPQHF. In DNA, the CDR3 is TGTGCCAGCAGCTTTGAGAATCAGCCCCAGCATTTT.

The V and J genes are TRBV7-6 and TRBJ2-7; 7 bases are a match to TRBD1. The ends lost 4 bases at V and 1 base at J; junction bases unmatched: 1. Germline V gene sequence: CDR1 SGHVS, CDR2 FNYEAQ. CDR3 size: 13 residues. CDR3 sequence: CASSWGQSYEQYF. As DNA, the CDR3 is TGTGCCAGCAGCTGGGGACAGTCCTACGAGCAGTACTTC. Full variable domain (outside the CDR3, taken from reference TRBV7-6 and TRBJ2-7): GAGVSQSPRYKVTKRGQDVALRCDPISGHVSLYWYRQALGQGPEFLTYFNYEAQQDKSGLPNDRFSAERPEGSISTLTIQRTEQRDSAMYRCASSWGQSYEQYFGPGTRLTVT.

The chain employs TRBV7-2 and TRBJ1-6; D remains ambiguous. The CDR3 contains 15 residues. Between the trimmed V and J ends, which lost 1 base and 7 bases, there was a span of 11 bases. From germline, CDR1 is SGHTA and CDR2 FQGNSA. The CDR3 loop is CASSLVGRANSPLHF. CDR3 in DNA: TGTGCCAGCAGCTTAGTGGGGAGGGCGAATTCACCCCTCCACTTT.

The rearrangement joins TRBV6-6 to TRBJ1-2, with TRBD1 matching 7 bases. Germline V CDR1 and CDR2: MNHNY, SVGAGI (reference sequence). Trimming at V came to 4 bases and at J to 4 bases, leaving 3 bases not matched to a gene. There are 13 residues in the CDR3. The CDR3 protein is CASSLTGFYGYTF. CDR3 DNA: TGTGCCAGCAGTTTGACAGGGTTCTATGGCTACACCTTC.

The chain is built from TRBV19 and TRBJ1-1, with D maybe TRBD1 (6 bases). V was cut by 7 bases and J by 2 bases, with 8 bases left in between. This CDR3 spans 12 amino acids. The germline gives CDR1 LNHDA, CDR2 SQIVND (reference sequence). The CDR3 is CASMGHNTEAFF. CDR3 nucleotide sequence: TGTGCCAGTATGGGACACAACACTGAAGCTTTCTTT.

This rearrangement joins TRBV5-1 to TRBJ1-1, with D possibly being TRBD1 (5 bases). CDR1 is SGHRS, CDR2 YFSETQ, per germline. There are 15 residues in the CDR3. The V and J ends lost 4 bases and 4 bases respectively, with 17 bases between them. The CDR3 region is CASSQLPGRLTEAFF. The CDR3 coding sequence is TGCGCCAGCAGCCAATTACCGGGACGGCTCACTGAAGCTTTCTTT.

The CDR3 here is CASAEWVGVGGEKLFF. The CDR3 region has the DNA TGTGCCAGCGCGGAATGGGTTGGGGTAGGAGGTGAAAAACTGTTTTTT. V usage is TRBV5-6 and J usage is TRBJ1-4; D call uncertain. With 7 bases removed from V and 7 bases from J, the gap between germline ends came to 23 bases. CDR1 is SGHDT and CDR2 is YYEEEE in the germline V gene. CDR3 length equals 16 residues.

This chain links TRBV18 with TRBJ2-3; D is undetermined. V was pared by 6 bases and J by 2 bases, with 6 bases between. Per the germline V gene, CDR1 is KGHSH and CDR2 is LQKENI. The length of the CDR3 is 12 residues. CDR3 loop: CASSPTTDTQYF. DNA for the CDR3: TGTGCCAGCTCCCCGACCACAGATACGCAGTATTTT.

This chain links TRBV5-1 with TRBJ1-6; D is undetermined. V was shortened by 2 bases and J by 5 bases, with 14 bases between the two germline ends. This CDR3 comprises 16 residues. Germline CDR1 is SGHRS and CDR2 is YFSETQ. The CDR3, as DNA: TGCGCCAGCAGCTTAGGCCCCTCGGCAAATAATTCACCCCTCCACTTT. It specifies CASSLGPSANNSPLHF.

The chain carries TRBV5-4 and TRBJ2-7; D is uncertain. The CDR3 runs 14 residues. Germline lookup yields CDR1 SGHNT and CDR2 YYREEE (reference sequence). Deletions cut 4 bases from V and 7 bases from J, with 18 bases between. The CDR3 here is CASSQDPGPREQYF. The CDR3 DNA reads TGTGCCAGCAGCCAGGACCCCGGGCCCAGGGAGCAGTACTTC.

This chain joins TRBV2 and TRBJ2-7; 7 positions agree with TRBD1. This CDR3 is 13 amino acids long. CDR1 SNHLY and CDR2 FYNNEI come from the germline V gene. V was clipped by 6 bases and J by 2 bases; unmatched bases: 4. The CDR3 sequence is CASRRDRAYEQYF. DNA of the CDR3: TGTGCCAGCAGACGAGACAGGGCCTACGAGCAGTACTTC.

The gene calls are TRBV7-9 and TRBJ2-1; 9 bases map to TRBD1. Losses at the gene ends were 4 bases for V and 8 bases for J; bases not matched to a gene: 6. Germline CDR1 SEHNR, CDR2 FQNEAQ (reference sequence). This CDR3 has 14 amino acids. The CDR3 region is CASSSRDRDHEQFF. The CDR3 DNA reads TGTGCCAGCAGCTCCCGGGACAGGGACCATGAGCAGTTCTTC.

Points on this clone: One end of the junction varies from germline; a read error may be responsible. J is TRBJ1-3 and V is TRBV7-2; a possible D gene is TRBD1 (6 bases). The CDR3 consists of 11 residues. Germline V gene data show CDR1 as SGHTA and CDR2 as FQGNSA. CDR3 loop: CASSSRDTQVF. The CDR3 DNA follows: TGTGCCAGCAGCTCCCGGGACACTCAAGTTTTT.

The chain is built from TRBV18 and TRBJ2-2, with 10 bases identical to TRBD1. Germline loops: CDR1 KGHSH, CDR2 LQKENI. Trimming at V came to 3 bases and at J to 6 bases, leaving 4 bases not matched to a gene. This CDR3 comprises 15 residues. CDR3 coding DNA: TGTGCCAGCTCACCCAGGACAGGGGGATCCGGGGAGCTGTTTTTT. Translating it yields CASSPRTGGSGELFF.

The chain joins TRBV7-9 to TRBJ2-7, with 8 positions matching TRBD1. The V gene's germline CDR1 is SEHNR and CDR2 FQNEAQ (reference sequence). V lost 7 bases, J lost 5 bases, and 19 bases stayed unmatched. This CDR3 spans 17 amino acids. This chain's CDR3 is CASTLEGAGTGIHEQYF. The CDR3 DNA reads as TGTGCCAGCACCCTAGAAGGGGCCGGGACAGGAATACACGAGCAGTACTTC.

The rearrangement uses TRBV19 and TRBJ1-2; D is perhaps TRBD1 (6 bases). The CDR3 sequence is 14 residues long. In germline, CDR1 is LNHDA, CDR2 SQIVND (reference sequence). Trimming stripped 7 bases from V and 3 bases from J, with 15 bases between. The CDR3 loop reads CASISRGKDYGYTF. The DNA of the CDR3 is TGTGCCAGTATTTCCAGGGGAAAGGACTATGGCTACACCTTC.

V and J are TRBV7-9 and TRBJ1-2, with 7 positions matching TRBD1. Germline loops: CDR1 SEHNR, CDR2 FQNEAQ (reference sequence). The CDR3 loop spans 15 amino acids. J was trimmed by 5 bases and V by 6 bases; bases with no gene match: 12. The chain's CDR3 is CASSKTRDSLYGYTF. The CDR3 nucleotides are TGTGCCAGCAGTAAAACCCGGGACAGCTTATATGGCTACACCTTC. The full variable domain, its missing parts supplied by reference TRBV7-9 and TRBJ1-2, is DTGVSQNPRHKITKRGQNVTFRCDPISEHNRLYWYRQTLGQGPEFLTYFQNEAQLEKSRLLSDRFSAERPKGSFSTLEIQRTEQGDSAMYLCASSKTRDSLYGYTFGSGTRLTVV.

This clone is a singleton in its sample. The CDR3 loop reads CASSLWDRNTEAFF. The CDR3 coding sequence is TGTGCCAGCAGTTTATGGGACAGGAACACTGAAGCTTTCTTT. This chain joins TRBV28 and TRBJ1-1, with a weak D call TRBD1 (6 bases). Between the trimmed V and J ends, which lost 0 bases and 1 base, there was a span of 6 bases. The CDR3 consists of 14 residues. Germline V lookup: CDR1 MDHEN, CDR2 SYDVKM.

In its sample, this clone was seen a few times. The chain recombines TRBV7-2 with TRBJ2-5; D might be TRBD2 (5 bases). The germline gives CDR1 SGHTA, CDR2 FQGNSA. The CDR3 has 14 amino acids. V lost 1 base, J lost 7 bases, and 13 bases lay in between. DNA for the CDR3: TGTGCCAGCAGCTTAGGGACTTCCTCGGGGACCCAGTACTTC. This encodes CASSLGTSSGTQYF.

V gene TRBV18 combines with J gene TRBJ2-5; no clear D. The ends were cut back, 0 bases at V and 4 bases at J, with 3 bases in the middle. Germline assignment: CDR1 KGHSH and CDR2 LQKENI. The CDR3 contains 12 residues. The CDR3: CASSPPGETQYF. CDR3 coding DNA: TGTGCCAGCTCACCACCGGGAGAGACCCAGTACTTC.

V gene TRBV11-2 combines with J gene TRBJ2-5; 12 positions match TRBD1. From germline, CDR1 is SGHAT and CDR2 FQNNGV. This CDR3 is built from 15 residues. V was clipped by 1 base and J by 5 bases; unmatched bases: 2. The CDR3: CASSLGGQGAETQYF. CDR3 coding DNA: TGTGCCAGCAGCTTAGGGGGACAGGGGGCCGAGACCCAGTACTTC.